The rows below give T cell receptor beta chains drawn from one sample of a study of T cell repertoires in cytomegalovirus infection. TCRdb independently ran MiXCR on the reads; one entry per CDR3 protein. Of around 99,000 distinct CDR3 sequences listed, around 29% are singletons. For these TCRs, the target antigens are not known. The sample consisted of CD8+ T cells from cultured PBMCs, taken from culture after CMV antigen stimulation. These receptors originate from a human donor in good health (CMV status not recorded). Some clones in this sample may be carry-over from other donors' samples. Both conserved end residues are part of each CDR3. The D gene is left open where the match is weak. Clone size is stated in some rows and not others, as once, few, many or a class when expanded.

-	few	TRBV12-3/TRBV12-4	TRBJ1-2	TGTGCCAGCAGTCCGACACTCTACTATGGCTACACCTTC	CASSPTLYYGYTF
-	many	TRBV6-1	TRBJ2-1	TGTGCCAGCAGACCACTCACAATCCTGGCAGCATACAATGAGCAGTTCTTC	CASRPLTILAAYNEQFF
-	-	TRBV11-2	TRBJ1-4	TGTGCCAGCAGCTTGGGTAGCGAAAAACTGTTTTTT	CASSLGSEKLFF
-	-	TRBV19	TRBJ1-1	TGTGCCAGTAGCCCCCGGGGGGTGAACACTGAAGCTTTCTTT	CASSPRGVNTEAFF
-	-	TRBV28	TRBJ1-2	TGTGCCAGCAGGGGGGATGGCAGGCTCTATGGCTACACCTTC	CASRGDGRLYGYTF
-	few	TRBV25-1	TRBJ2-5	TGTGCCAGCAGTGGTGGGTACCAAGAGACCCAGTACTTC	CASSGGYQETQYF
-	few	TRBV7-9	TRBJ1-1	TGTGCCAGCAACCCCGGAGGGGACCGACTGAACACTGAAGCTTTCTTT	CASNPGGDRLNTEAFF
-	few	TRBV27	TRBJ1-4	TGTGCCAGCAGTTTATCTAGGCCGCCGGGAGGTGAAAAACTGTTTTTT	CASSLSRPPGGEKLFF
TRBD1	few	TRBV28	TRBJ1-1	TGTGCCAGCAGTAGACCGGGACAGGGTGGAGCTGAAGCTTTCTTT	CASSRPGQGGAEAFF
TRBD1	many	TRBV19	TRBJ2-7	TGTGCCAGTAGTCCCCGGACAGGGGGCCACTACGAGCAGTACTTC	CASSPRTGGHYEQYF
-	-	TRBV12-3/TRBV12-4	TRBJ1-5	TGTGCCAGCAGTTTCTGGGACACCAACCAGCCCCAGCATTTT	CASSFWDTNQPQHF
TRBD1	-	TRBV28	TRBJ2-7	TGTGCCAGCAGTTCCCCGGACAGGGGCTACGAGCAGTACTTC	CASSSPDRGYEQYF
-	few	TRBV19	TRBJ2-7	TGTGCCAGTAGTGTGAGCGGTGGCCTACCCTACGAGCAGTACTTC	CASSVSGGLPYEQYF
-	many	TRBV6-1	TRBJ2-2	TGTGCCAGCAGTTCAGGGTTATCCGGGGAGCTGTTTTTT	CASSSGLSGELFF
TRBD1	few	TRBV2	TRBJ2-1	TGTGCCAGCAGTGACTTGGGGACAGGTACATCTTTAGACAATGAGCAGTTCTTC	CASSDLGTGTSLDNEQFF
-	-	TRBV13	TRBJ2-7	TGTGCCAGCAGCTCCTATCGCGTTCCCTACGAGCAGTACTTC	CASSSYRVPYEQYF
-	-	TRBV12-3/TRBV12-4	TRBJ1-6	TGTGCCAGCAGGGGGGGACTGCCCCTTAATTCACCCCTCCACTTT	CASRGGLPLNSPLHF
-	-	TRBV27	TRBJ1-1	TGTGCCAGCAGGTTACGGGCTCTGAACACTGAAGCTTTCTTT	CASRLRALNTEAFF
-	many	TRBV4-1	TRBJ2-7	TGCGCCAGCAGCCAAATACAGGGCTACGAGCAGTACTTC	CASSQIQGYEQYF
-	-	TRBV29-1	TRBJ2-2	TGCAGCGTTGAGGCAGGGGTTACCGGGGAGCTGTTTTTT	CSVEAGVTGELFF
-	-	TRBV27	TRBJ2-1	TGTGCCAGCAGTTTGTTACAGGCCTTTGCCTACAATGAGCAGTTCTTC	CASSLLQAFAYNEQFF
TRBD2	few	TRBV27	TRBJ2-3	TGTGCCAGCAGTCCCTTGGCGGGGGGGCCAGATACGCAGTATTTT	CASSPLAGGPDTQYF
TRBD1	-	TRBV12-3/TRBV12-4	TRBJ2-5	TGTGCCAGCAGCCCGTTGGACAGGGAGGAGACCCAGTACTTC	CASSPLDREETQYF
TRBD1	few	TRBV7-8	TRBJ1-1	TGTGCCAGCAGCTGGGAGACAGGGGACACTGAAGCTTTCTTT	CASSWETGDTEAFF
-	-	TRBV6-1	TRBJ2-7	TGTGCCAGCAGTGAAGACAACTCCTACGAGCAGTACTTC	CASSEDNSYEQYF
-	many	TRBV7-6	TRBJ1-4	TGTGCCAGCAGTCGTATGGGGTTAGGTGAAAAACTGTTTTTT	CASSRMGLGEKLFF
TRBD2	few	TRBV6-2/TRBV6-3	TRBJ2-3	TGTGCCAGCAGTCGTACCTCAGCGGGGGACACAGATACGCAGTATTTT	CASSRTSAGDTDTQYF
-	once	TRBV12-3/TRBV12-4	TRBJ1-4	TGTGCCTCCTGGGCGGGAGGGAGGGATGAAAAACTGTTTTTT	CASWAGGRDEKLFF
-	once	TRBV6-5	TRBJ1-1	TGTGCCAGCAGTATTTTCGGGACGTTGAACACTGAAGCTTTCTTT	CASSIFGTLNTEAFF
-	-	TRBV7-9	TRBJ2-1	TGTGCCAGCACCACTATCCCCGCACGCGGTGAGCAGTTCTTC	CASTTIPARGEQFF
-	-	TRBV29-1	TRBJ2-2	TGCAGCGTTGTGTGGGCAGAAGCCGGGGAGCTGTTTTTT	CSVVWAEAGELFF
-	few	TRBV28	TRBJ2-7	TGTGCCAGCAGTTTCACTAGCTACGAGCAGTACTTC	CASSFTSYEQYF
-	few	TRBV7-9	TRBJ2-1	TGTGCCAGCAGTCCCGGGGGCTTCAATGAGCAGTTCTTC	CASSPGGFNEQFF
-	-	TRBV11-2	TRBJ2-1	TGTGCCAGCAGCTTAGATGGAGGTTACAATGAGCAGTTCTTC	CASSLDGGYNEQFF
-	-	TRBV2	TRBJ1-2	TGTGCCAGCAGGGGTGTCCCGAACTATGGCTACACCTTC	CASRGVPNYGYTF
-	once	TRBV20-1	TRBJ2-7	TGCAGTGCTAGAGATTTCCAGGGAACCTACGAGCAGTACTTC	CSARDFQGTYEQYF
TRBD1	once	TRBV19	TRBJ1-5	TGTGCCAGTAGTTGGGACAGGGGGCGCGAGGATAGCAATCAGCCCCAGCATTTT	CASSWDRGREDSNQPQHF
-	few	TRBV5-6	TRBJ1-2	TGTGCCAGCAGCTCCCCAGACACGGGGTATGGCTACACCTTC	CASSSPDTGYGYTF
-	-	TRBV6-5	TRBJ1-6	TGTGCCAGCAGTTTCTCAGGGATAGATTCACCCCTCCACTTT	CASSFSGIDSPLHF